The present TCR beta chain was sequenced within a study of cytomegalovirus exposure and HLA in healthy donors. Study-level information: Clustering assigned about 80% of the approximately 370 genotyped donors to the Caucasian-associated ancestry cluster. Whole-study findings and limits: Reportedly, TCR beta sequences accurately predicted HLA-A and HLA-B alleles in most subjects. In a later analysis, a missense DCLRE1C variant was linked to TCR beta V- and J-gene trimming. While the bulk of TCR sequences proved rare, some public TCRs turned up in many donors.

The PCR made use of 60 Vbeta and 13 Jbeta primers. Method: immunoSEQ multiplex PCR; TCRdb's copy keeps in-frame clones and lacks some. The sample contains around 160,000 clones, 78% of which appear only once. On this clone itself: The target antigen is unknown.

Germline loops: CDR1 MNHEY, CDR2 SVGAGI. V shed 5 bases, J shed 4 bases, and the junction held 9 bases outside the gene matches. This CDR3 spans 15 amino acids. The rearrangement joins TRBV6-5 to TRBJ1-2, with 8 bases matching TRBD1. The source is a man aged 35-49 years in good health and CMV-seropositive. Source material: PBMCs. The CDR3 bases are TGTGCCAGCAGTGTTTACAGGGGGACCGGCTATGGCTACACCTTC. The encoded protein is CASSVYRGTGYGYTF.